Below, one TCR beta chain is given with its context. Its antigen is unidentified. A junction end diverges from the germline sequence, so it may reflect a read error. The data were taken from a study of CD8+CD57+ T cells in acquired aplastic anemia. At the level of the study: Each DNA sample taken from sorted CD4+ and CD8+ cells came to about 3 ug on average.

Using genomic DNA as the template, TCR beta VDJ and CDR3 profiling was carried out. TCRdb called the reads again in MiXCR, with one record for every CDR3 protein. The sample has roughly 160,000 distinct CDR3 sequences; around 75% are singletons. CD8+CD57+ cell expansion had been shown by flow cytometry in patients chosen for sequencing. Broader study findings: In common between the patients and the controls were nearly 30 CD8+ CDR3 sequences.

This TCR was sampled from a human donor with aplastic anemia. The sample taken for sequencing was sorted CD4+, CD8+, or CD8+CD57+ T cells (not recorded which) from PBMCs.

CDR3: CAGSVGGLAGGLYNEQFF. The CDR3 DNA reads as TGTGCCGGCAGCGTAGGAGGGTTAGCGGGGGGGCTATACAATGAGCAGTTCTTC. The chain employs TRBV9 and TRBJ2-1; TRBD2 matches 11 bases. Germline V gene data show CDR1 as SGDLS and CDR2 as YYNGEE. CDR3 size: 18 residues. Based on the CDR3 plus reference TRBV9 and TRBJ2-1, the full variable domain is DSGVTQTPKHLITATGQRVTLRCSPRSGDLSVYWYQQSLDQGLQFLIQYYNGEERAKGNILERFSAQQFPDLHSELNLSSLELGDSALYFCAGSVGGLAGGLYNEQFFGPGTRLTVL.